These 27 T cell receptor beta chains share one sample of origin, sequenced in a study of Ad26.COV2.S vaccination and SARS-CoV-2 variants. The treatment is: around 19 received Ad26.COV2.S at low or high dose, single or two shots; several received placebo; per-sample allocation not given. At day 63 after the first vaccine or placebo injection, samples were drawn. The assay was immunoSEQ multiplex PCR, and TCRdb's table has in-frame clones only and misses some. The sample has 510,000 or so clones; around 90% are singletons. Source: peripheral blood, taken in a trial of Ad26.COV2.S vaccine versus placebo. Receptors originate from a person aged 18-60 years who received the Ad26.COV2.S COVID-19 vaccine or a placebo.

The chain couples TRBV19 to TRBJ1-5, with no clear D. Germline-derived CDR1 and CDR2 are LNHDA and SQIVND (reference sequence). The V and J ends lost 1 base and 0 bases respectively, with 7 bases between them. CDR3 length: 15 amino acids. The CDR3 region is CASSIVRYSNQPQHF. The CDR3 coding sequence is TGTGCCAGTAGTATAGTCAGATATAGCAATCAGCCCCAGCATTTT.

This clone was detected only a few times. The chain links TRBV7-8 to TRBJ2-3, with a weak D call TRBD2 (5 bases). Trimming cost V 5 bases and J 2 bases, with 14 bases left between them. CDR1 and CDR2 (germline): SGHVS, FQNEAQ. The CDR3 contains 15 residues. The CDR3 nucleotides read TGTGCCAGCAGCCGTCTGGAGCGGATCACAGATACGCAGTATTTT. Translation: CASSRLERITDTQYF.

The CDR3 DNA reads TGTGCCAGCAGCCACCAAACCCTAGCCTTTTGGGACAGGGGATACGAGCAGTACTTC. Protein sequence: CASSHQTLAFWDRGYEQYF. The chain carries TRBV3-1 (or the pseudogene TRBV3-2) and TRBJ2-7; 10 bases match TRBD1. This CDR3 spans 19 amino acids. V gave up 3 bases and J gave up 4 bases; unmatched junction bases: 18. Germline V gene sequence: CDR1 LGHDT, CDR2 YNNKEL (reference sequence).

The rearrangement links TRBV5-4 to TRBJ2-3; the match to TRBD2 covers 9 bases. After removal of 4 bases from V and 6 bases from J, the junction contained 15 bases not matched to a gene. The CDR3 is 17 amino acids. CDR1 and CDR2 (germline): SGHNT, YYREEE (reference sequence). The CDR3 region is CASSHVLVAGGPDTQYF. The CDR3 DNA is TGTGCCAGCAGCCACGTCCTGGTTGCGGGAGGGCCGGATACGCAGTATTTT.

The genes are TRBV7-9 and TRBJ2-1; D is unclear. This CDR3 has 14 residues. Trimming shortened V by 5 bases and J by 0 bases, and 8 bases separated the two germline ends. Germline CDR1 SEHNR, CDR2 FQNEAQ (reference sequence). CDR3 loop: CASSRHISYNEQFF. CDR3 bases: TGTGCCAGCAGCCGGCACATCTCCTACAATGAGCAGTTCTTC.

The chain is built from TRBV2 and TRBJ2-1; 10 nucleotides line up with TRBD1. The ends lost 5 bases at V and 7 bases at J; junction bases unmatched: 8. The CDR3 totals 15 residues. Germline V gene lookup returns CDR1 SNHLY and CDR2 FYNNEI. The CDR3 DNA is TGTGCCAGCAGTTTCCGGGACAGGGGTTTAAATGAGCAGTTCTTC. This translates into CASSFRDRGLNEQFF.

The chain joins TRBV6-5 to TRBJ1-2, with 9 bases fitting TRBD1. The length of the CDR3 is 13 residues. The trim removed 6 bases at V and 7 bases at J, leaving 6 bases unmatched. The germline V gene has CDR1 MNHEY and CDR2 SVGAGI. The CDR3 protein is CASRSTGGSGYTF. The CDR3 DNA follows: TGTGCCAGCAGGTCGACAGGGGGGAGTGGCTACACCTTC.

The rearrangement links TRBV21-1 to TRBJ2-3; the table gives TRBD1 as D, unverified against the DNA. TRBV21-1 is a documented pseudogene. CDR3 length equals 13 residues. CDR3 region: CASRTAPADTQYF. CDR3 sequence (DNA): TGTGCCAGCAGGACAGCTCCCGCAGATACGCAGTATTTT.

The chain joins TRBV10-1 to TRBJ2-7, with 9 positions matching TRBD2. The CDR3 runs 14 residues. The J segment lost 0 bases and the V segment lost 6 bases, leaving 3 bases of the junction unmatched. CDR1 and CDR2 from the germline V gene are WNHNN and SYGVQD (reference sequence). CDR3 in DNA: TGCGCCAGCAGAGCGGGGGGTAGCTCCTACGAGCAGTACTTC. Translated, it gives CASRAGGSSYEQYF.

V is TRBV28 and J is TRBJ1-5; D ambiguous. The CDR3 extends over 14 amino acids. Germline V CDR1 and CDR2: MDHEN, SYDVKM. The ends were cut back, 5 bases at V and 2 bases at J, with 10 bases in the middle. CDR3 protein: CASSIPPGNQPQHF. The DNA for the CDR3 is TGTGCCAGCAGTATCCCCCCGGGCAATCAGCCCCAGCATTTT.

This chain joins TRBV28 and TRBJ1-4; 7 bases align to TRBD1. CDR1 and CDR2 (germline): MDHEN, SYDVKM. The CDR3 has 20 residues. V lost 4 bases to trimming and J lost 4 bases; unmatched junction nucleotides: 21. CDR3 sequence: CASSSSFATDRSHNNEKLFF. The CDR3 nucleotides are TGTGCCAGCAGTTCCTCTTTTGCAACGGACAGGAGCCATAATAATGAAAAACTGTTTTTT.

This chain joins TRBV14 and TRBJ2-7; D gene unclear. CDR1 and CDR2 (germline): SGHDN, FVKESK. The CDR3 extends over 14 amino acids. The V end lost 0 bases, the J end lost 3 bases, and 9 bases lay between the germline ends. CDR3 coding DNA: TGTGCCAGCAGCCAAGAACTGGGCGGCTACGAGCAGTACTTC. It is translated as CASSQELGGYEQYF.

The chain combines TRBV9 with TRBJ1-3, with a possible D match to TRBD1 (5 bases). Germline lookup yields CDR1 SGDLS and CDR2 YYNGEE. Trimming removed 4 bases at V and 3 bases at J, with 11 bases between. CDR3 length: 14 amino acids. CDR3 sequence (DNA): TGTGCCAGCAGCAGGGGAGCCTATGGAAACACCATATATTTT. This gives the protein CASSRGAYGNTIYF.

The chain is built from TRBV12-3 or TRBV12-4 and TRBJ1-3; D call uncertain. V was clipped by 1 base and J by 5 bases, with 6 bases between them. The CDR3 runs 13 residues. CDR3 protein: CASSLVARNTIYF. The CDR3 DNA is TGTGCCAGCAGTTTAGTTGCTAGAAACACCATATATTTT.

DNA of the CDR3: TGTGCCAGCAGCCAGCAGCAGGGAGGGATTGCCAAAAACATTCAGTACTTC. Translating gives CASSQQQGGIAKNIQYF. The rearrangement uses TRBV28 and TRBJ2-4, with TRBD2 identical over 7 bases. The trim removed 6 bases at V and 1 base at J, leaving 12 bases unmatched. The CDR3 loop spans 17 amino acids. Germline V gives CDR1 MDHEN, CDR2 SYDVKM.

The chain's CDR3 is CASSPDPMASYGYTF. Here the CDR3 DNA reads TGTGCCAGCAGTCCCGACCCTATGGCGAGCTATGGCTACACCTTC. This chain uses TRBV27 with TRBJ1-2; no firm D call. CDR1 MNHEY and CDR2 SMNVEV come from the germline V gene (reference sequence). The CDR3 totals 15 residues. Trimming cost V 5 bases and J 4 bases, with 17 bases left between them.

The chain recombines TRBV19 with TRBJ1-1, with TRBD1 identical over 12 bases. CDR3 size: 15 residues. The V and J ends lost 6 bases and 6 bases, in that order; junction bases with no gene match: 8. Germline-derived CDR1 and CDR2 are LNHDA and SQIVND (reference sequence). The CDR3 protein is CASSRDRGRRAEAFF. DNA of the CDR3: TGTGCCAGTAGCCGGGACAGGGGGCGTAGGGCTGAAGCTTTCTTT.

The J gene is TRBJ2-2, the V gene TRBV7-2, with TRBD2 as a possible D gene (5 bases). Looked up from germline, CDR1 is SGHTA and CDR2 is FQGNSA. V was trimmed by 2 bases and J by 7 bases, leaving 14 bases between them. There are 15 residues in the CDR3. The CDR3 here is CASSLRWGAHGELFF. As DNA, the CDR3 is TGTGCCAGCAGCTTAAGGTGGGGAGCGCACGGGGAGCTGTTTTTT.

The V gene is TRBV19, the J gene TRBJ1-1; a possible D gene is TRBD1 (5 bases). This CDR3 has 14 residues. Germline values: CDR1 LNHDA, CDR2 SQIVND (reference sequence). V was pared by 3 bases and J by 5 bases, with 13 bases between. CDR3 bases: TGTGCCAGTAGTATGACAGTGGGAGTGACTGAAGCTTTCTTT. It encodes CASSMTVGVTEAFF.

The chain couples TRBV15 to TRBJ1-3; 8 bases map to TRBD1. Germline V lookup: CDR1 LNHNV, CDR2 YYDKDF (reference sequence). The CDR3 runs to 15 residues. The ends lost 2 bases at V and 7 bases at J; junction bases unmatched: 7. CDR3 region: CATSRKGQAPNTIYF. The CDR3 DNA is TGTGCCACCAGCAGAAAGGGACAGGCTCCCAACACCATATATTTT.

This clone occurred once. The chain combines TRBV7-3 with TRBJ2-1; 8 positions match TRBD2. The germline V gene encodes CDR1 SGHTA and CDR2 FQGTGA. Trimming removed 5 bases from V and 0 bases from J; junction bases left unmatched: 3. The CDR3 extends over 15 amino acids. CDR3 nucleotides: TGTGCCAGCAGCCAGAGCGGGAGCTCCTACAATGAGCAGTTCTTC. Protein sequence: CASSQSGSSYNEQFF.

This clone was counted a single time. This chain joins TRBV11-1 and TRBJ1-2; 8 bases agree with TRBD1. The V segment lost 5 bases and the J segment 2 bases; nucleotides outside the gene matches: 7. CDR1 is SGHAT, CDR2 FQDESV, per germline (reference sequence). The CDR3 is 15 amino acids. The CDR3 DNA is TGTGCCAGCAGCCCCCGGACAGGGTCCAACTATGGCTACACCTTC. Protein sequence: CASSPRTGSNYGYTF.

The CDR3 sequence is CASSVGVSAKYNEQFF. The CDR3 DNA follows: TGTGCCAGCAGCGTAGGGGTCAGCGCGAAATACAATGAGCAGTTCTTC. The V call is TRBV9, the J call TRBJ2-1, with D hard to call. Germline CDR1 and CDR2: SGDLS and YYNGEE. Trimming left V 0 bases short and J 4 bases short, with 14 bases between. The CDR3 extends over 16 amino acids.

This chain joins TRBV2 and TRBJ2-3; 7 nucleotides match TRBD2. With 8 bases clipped from V and 0 bases from J, the junction kept 8 bases outside the gene matches. Germline V lookup: CDR1 SNHLY, CDR2 FYNNEI. The CDR3 covers 15 residues. The CDR3 is CASGTPSGSTDTQYF. The DNA for the CDR3 is TGTGCCAGCGGTACCCCTAGCGGTAGCACAGATACGCAGTATTTT.

This chain joins TRBV27 and TRBJ1-4; D unresolved. There are 14 residues in the CDR3. The V end was cut by 2 bases, the J end by 8 bases, with 12 bases between. Germline V gives CDR1 MNHEY, CDR2 SMNVEV (reference sequence). The CDR3 bases are TGTGCCAGCAGTTTAGCTGGGGATCGGGAAAAACTGTTTTTT. Amino acid sequence: CASSLAGDREKLFF.

The chain links TRBV18 to TRBJ1-1; D remains ambiguous. The CDR3 spans 15 residues. In germline, CDR1 is KGHSH, CDR2 LQKENI. V lost 5 bases and J 2 bases, leaving 15 bases between the germline ends. The DNA for the CDR3 is TGTGCCAGCTCAAACAGACCCCAGCGCAACACTGAAGCTTTCTTT. Translating gives CASSNRPQRNTEAFF.

This rearrangement joins TRBV5-4 to TRBJ2-2; TRBD2 agrees at 11 bases. Germline values: CDR1 SGHNT, CDR2 YYREEE (reference sequence). CDR3 length: 19 amino acids. Losses at the gene ends were 1 base for V and 6 bases for J; bases not matched to a gene: 14. CDR3 sequence (DNA): TGTGCCAGCAGCTTGCCGAGACTAGCGGGGCTCCCCTTCGCCGGGGAGCTGTTTTTT. This sequence encodes CASSLPRLAGLPFAGELFF.